The 27 T cell receptor beta chains in this list originate from one sample, sequenced in a study (dated by TCRdb to the mid-2010s). Library method: 5' RACE. TCRdb shows the sequencer as Illumina MiSeq. In-frame beta chains were kept once TCRdb had trimmed the public reads at Q25 with fastp and called clones with MiXCR. Each CDR3 protein gets just one entry, which takes the most common genes and DNA from the rows behind it. The sample table shows tens of thousands of distinct CDR3 sequences, and roughly 28% are seen once. About 2% of the sample lies in the top ten. Material for sequencing was naive CD4+ T cells sorted from blood. According to the study, the label for this sample's cell subset or site signals: naive CD4+ T cells, CD4+CD45RA+CD25-. The origin of the receptors is a female donor with breast cancer.

The CDR3 region is CSAVLGPNQPQHF. Here the CDR3 DNA reads TGCAGTGCTGTTCTAGGCCCCAATCAGCCCCAGCATTTT. The V gene is TRBV20-1, the J gene TRBJ1-5; D not resolved. Germline V CDR1 and CDR2: DFQATT, SNEGSKA (reference sequence). The CDR3 length is 13 residues. Trimming stripped 5 bases from V and 3 bases from J, with 11 bases between.

With regard to this clonotype: One junction end disagrees with the germline gene, perhaps due to a read error. The chain carries TRBV29-1 and TRBJ2-5; D might be TRBD1 or TRBD2, each matching 6 bases. In germline, CDR1 is SQVTM, CDR2 ANQGSEA. This CDR3 region has 14 residues. The CDR3 DNA follows: TGCAGCGTTGCCCCCCGAGGGGGGATAGAGACCCAGAACTTC. Protein: CSVAPRGGIETQNF. The whole variable domain, remainder taken from reference TRBV29-1 and TRBJ2-5, is SAVISQKPSRDICQRGTSLTIQCQVDSQVTMMFWYRQQPGQSLTLIATANQGSEATYESGFVIDKFPISRPNLTFSTLTVSNMSPEDSSIYLCSVAPRGGIETQNFGPGTRLLVL.

The chain uses TRBV6-2 or TRBV6-3 and TRBJ1-5; a possible D gene is TRBD1 (5 bases). The CDR3 consists of 13 residues. V lost 2 bases and J 9 bases, leaving 11 bases between the germline ends. Germline CDR1 is MNHEY and CDR2 is SVGEGT. The CDR3 spells CASSYGATRPQHF. In DNA form, the CDR3 reads TGTGCCAGCAGTTACGGGGCCACGCGGCCCCAGCATTTT.

This clonotype was found a few times. The chain employs TRBV4-1 and TRBJ1-6; D remains ambiguous. There are 15 residues in the CDR3. Germline CDR1 is MGHRA and CDR2 is YSYEKL. V lost 1 base and J lost 5, with 9 bases in between. CDR3 amino acids: CASSQAQENNSPLHF. The CDR3 region has the DNA TGCGCCAGCAGCCAAGCTCAGGAAAATAATTCACCCCTCCACTTT.

The V call is TRBV30, the J call TRBJ2-1; TRBD2 aligns across 7 bases. The V gene end was trimmed by 5 bases and the J gene end by 3 bases; junction bases not matched to a gene: 16. The germline V gene has CDR1 GTSNPN and CDR2 SVGIG (reference sequence). CDR3 size: 17 residues. The CDR3 here is CAWGRPRTSLYYNEQFF. CDR3 DNA: TGTGCCTGGGGGAGGCCCCGGACTAGTCTATACTACAATGAGCAGTTCTTC.

This clonotype has just a few counts. The J gene is TRBJ2-1, the V gene TRBV11-2; 10 nucleotides agree with TRBD2. V trimming: 5 bases; J trimming: 3 bases; junction bases outside the gene matches: 4. The CDR3 covers 15 residues. CDR1 is SGHAT, CDR2 FQNNGV, per germline. The CDR3 bases are TGTGCCAGCAGCCGGACTAGCGGAATCTACAATGAGCAGTTCTTC. It specifies CASSRTSGIYNEQFF. Full variable domain (rest looked up from reference TRBV11-2 and TRBJ2-1): EAGVAQSPRYKIIEKRQSVAFWCNPISGHATLYWYQQILGQGPKLLIQFQNNGVVDDSQLPKDRFSAERLKGVDSTLKIQPAKLEDSAVYLCASSRTSGIYNEQFFGPGTRLTVL.

J is TRBJ1-1 and V is TRBV5-4, with D uncertain. The CDR3 runs to 15 residues. Germline V gene lookup returns CDR1 SGHNT and CDR2 YYREEE (reference sequence). V gave up 4 bases and J gave up 4 bases, with 17 bases separating them. The DNA for the CDR3 is TGTGCCAGCAGCAACGCTGCGGGTGGGAGCACTGAAGCTTTCTTT. Translating it yields CASSNAAGGSTEAFF.

V usage is TRBV20-1 and J usage is TRBJ2-3; a possible D gene is TRBD2 (6 bases). The CDR3 has 14 amino acids. V dropped 4 bases and J dropped 4 bases, with 15 bases sitting between them. In germline, CDR1 is DFQATT, CDR2 SNEGSKA (reference sequence). CDR3 bases: TGCAGTGCTATTTTAAAGGAGGGAGCAGATACGCAGTATTTT. Protein: CSAILKEGADTQYF.

The V gene is TRBV28, the J gene TRBJ2-7; 9 bases fit TRBD1. V lost 8 bases, J lost 2 bases, and 4 bases stayed unmatched. Per germline, CDR1 MDHEN and CDR2 SYDVKM. The CDR3 is 13 amino acids. Here the CDR3 reads CASATGGAYEQYF. CDR3 DNA sequence: TGTGCCAGCGCTACAGGGGGCGCCTACGAGCAGTACTTC. The whole variable domain, remainder taken from reference TRBV28 and TRBJ2-7, is DVKVTQSSRYLVKRTGEKVFLECVQDMDHENMFWYRQDPGLGLRLIYFSYDVKMKEKGDIPEGYSVSREKKERFSLILESASTNQTSMYLCASATGGAYEQYFGPGTRLTVT.

This clonotype was picked up a small number of times. The chain uses TRBV7-9 and TRBJ2-3; D gene ambiguous. The CDR3 runs 14 residues. The germline CDR1 and CDR2 sequences are SEHNR and FQNEAQ (reference sequence). Trimming took off 3 bases at V and 4 bases at J, with 11 bases between the two ends. This CDR3 reads CASSFVGLPDTQYF. CDR3 DNA: TGTGCCAGCAGCTTCGTCGGTCTCCCAGATACGCAGTATTTT. Based on the CDR3 plus reference TRBV7-9 and TRBJ2-3, the full variable domain is DTGVSQNPRHKITKRGQNVTFRCDPISEHNRLYWYRQTLGQGPEFLTYFQNEAQLEKSRLLSDRFSAERPKGSFSTLEIQRTEQGDSAMYLCASSFVGLPDTQYFGPGTRLTVL.

This clonotype has a handful of counts. Mismatch with germline at one junction end may stem from a read error. V usage is TRBV20-1 and J usage is TRBJ2-1; D remains unclear. This CDR3 has 16 residues. Germline V gene sequence: CDR1 DFQATT, CDR2 SNEGSKA (reference sequence). The CDR3 DNA reads TGCAGTGCTAGTGCTGGGCTAGGAAGCTCCTACAATGAGCAGTCCTTC. Translated: CSASAGLGSSYNEQSF.

The chain employs TRBV5-6 and TRBJ2-7; D is perhaps TRBD2 (6 bases). CDR3 size: 14 residues. V was shortened by 1 base and J by 0 bases, with 8 bases between the two germline ends. Germline CDR1 SGHDT, CDR2 YYEEEE. CDR3 sequence (DNA): TGTGCCAGCAGCTTGACTAGCCGCTCCTACGAGCAGTACTTC. Residues: CASSLTSRSYEQYF.

The chain carries TRBV7-9 and TRBJ2-5; 13 bases fit TRBD2. The CDR3 runs to 18 residues. Germline CDR1 and CDR2: SEHNR and FQNEAQ (reference sequence). J was trimmed by 5 bases and V by 5 bases; bases with no gene match: 14. This chain's CDR3 is CASSTGLAGAGRGETQYF. DNA for the CDR3: TGTGCCAGCAGCACTGGACTAGCGGGAGCGGGCCGGGGTGAGACCCAGTACTTC.

This clonotype has just one count. The chain links TRBV12-3 or TRBV12-4 to TRBJ2-5, with D perhaps TRBD1 (6 bases). The CDR3 is made up of 13 amino acids. V was shortened by 6 bases and J by 9 bases, with 17 bases between the two germline ends. CDR3 protein: CASRKSGTPAQYF. The CDR3 bases are TGTGCCAGCAGAAAGTCCGGGACACCAGCCCAGTACTTC.

The CDR3 region is CASSFGTPTGNEKLFF. CDR3 coding DNA: TGCGCCAGCAGCTTCGGAACACCAACCGGTAATGAAAAACTGTTTTTT. The gene calls are TRBV5-1 and TRBJ1-4; D is ambiguous. Trimming pared 2 bases from V and 4 bases from J, leaving 15 bases between. Germline CDR1 SGHRS, CDR2 YFSETQ. The CDR3 runs 16 residues.

This chain joins TRBV7-9 and TRBJ2-2; no clear D. The CDR3 is made up of 15 amino acids. CDR1 and CDR2 (germline): SEHNR, FQNEAQ (reference sequence). Trimming cost V 5 bases and J 2 bases, with 12 bases left between them. The CDR3 DNA follows: TGTGCCAGCAGCCCCGTGCAGACCAACACCGGGGAGCTGTTTTTT. Residues: CASSPVQTNTGELFF.

The chain carries TRBV20-1 and TRBJ2-1; D is uncertain. The V gene's germline CDR1 is DFQATT and CDR2 SNEGSKA (reference sequence). V lost 6 bases and J 10 bases, leaving 13 bases between the germline ends. This CDR3 is 11 amino acids long. CDR3 nucleotides: TGCAGTGCCGACCCTAGGGCAGAGCAGTTCTTC. Translating gives CSADPRAEQFF.

This clonotype was seen repeatedly, ten times or more. The J gene is TRBJ2-7, the V gene TRBV5-1; D might be TRBD1 (5 bases). The germline V gene encodes CDR1 SGHRS and CDR2 YFSETQ. This CDR3 contains 14 residues. V was pared by 4 bases and J by 0 bases, with 11 bases between. Here the CDR3 DNA reads TGCGCCAGCAGCGCCGACAGCCTCTCCTACGAGCAGTACTTC. This translates into CASSADSLSYEQYF.

The sample holds one count of this clonotype. This chain uses TRBV3-1 with TRBJ2-7; D gene unclear. V was clipped by 5 bases and J by 5 bases, with 10 bases between them. Germline assignment: CDR1 LGHDT and CDR2 YNNKEL (reference sequence). This CDR3 has 12 amino acids. The CDR3 nucleotides are TGTGCCAGCAGCGCTCGAATTAACGAGCAGTACTTC. Translating gives CASSARINEQYF.

The J gene is TRBJ2-3, the V gene TRBV6-2 or TRBV6-3, with D possibly matching TRBD1 (6 bases). CDR1 MNHEY and CDR2 SVGEGT come from the germline V gene. V was clipped by 6 bases and J by 3 bases, with 16 bases between them. This CDR3 is built from 15 residues. This CDR3 reads CASSPGTRRTDTQYF. CDR3 DNA: TGTGCCAGCAGCCCCGGGACAAGAAGGACAGATACGCAGTATTTT.

This chain uses TRBV7-2 with TRBJ1-5; 7 nucleotides line up with TRBD1. The CDR3 extends over 13 amino acids. Germline values: CDR1 SGHTA, CDR2 FQGNSA. V lost 4 bases, J lost 5 bases, and 2 bases stayed unmatched. The CDR3 DNA sequence: TGTGCCAGCAGCTCCCAGGGGGATCAGCCCCAGCATTTT. Translated, it gives CASSSQGDQPQHF.

Details on this clonotype: A clone one base away is much larger, so this may be a read error. The chain couples TRBV4-2 to TRBJ2-5; the D gene is possibly TRBD2 (7 bases). Germline CDR1 and CDR2: LGHNA and YNFKEQ. There are 13 residues in the CDR3. CDR3 region: CTSSLGGAETQYF. CDR3 nucleotides: TGTACCAGCAGCCTAGGGGGGGCCGAGACCCAGTACTTC.

The gene calls are TRBV20-1 and TRBJ2-4; weak D call: TRBD1 (5 bases). Trimming cost V 0 bases and J 6 bases, with 12 bases left between them. Germline lookup yields CDR1 DFQATT and CDR2 SNEGSKA (reference sequence). The CDR3 covers 14 residues. The DNA for the CDR3 is TGCAGTGCTAGAGATGTTTACAGGACAAACATTCAGTACTTC. Its protein is CSARDVYRTNIQYF.

The chain uses TRBV27 and TRBJ2-2, with 12 bases aligning to TRBD2. This CDR3 comprises 20 residues. Germline V gives CDR1 MNHEY, CDR2 SMNVEV (reference sequence). Losses at the gene ends were 6 bases for V and 5 bases for J; bases not matched to a gene: 19. CDR3 protein: CASRTNLRGLAGISTGELFF. The CDR3 region has the DNA TGTGCCAGCAGGACGAATTTAAGAGGACTAGCGGGAATTAGTACCGGGGAGCTGTTTTTT.

This clonotype was observed a handful of times. J is TRBJ1-1 and V is TRBV7-9; TRBD1 is a possible D gene (6 bases). This CDR3 has 14 residues. V lost 6 bases, J lost 3 bases, and 14 bases lay in between. Germline-derived CDR1 and CDR2 are SEHNR and FQNEAQ (reference sequence). The DNA of the CDR3 is TGTGCCAGCAGTTTGTCACAGGGCCACACTGAAGCTTTCTTT. It translates to CASSLSQGHTEAFF.

This clonotype was counted ten times or more. The J gene is TRBJ1-3, the V gene TRBV4-2; 8 bases are a match to TRBD1. In germline, CDR1 is LGHNA, CDR2 YNFKEQ. V dropped 3 bases and J dropped 0; count of bases not matched to a gene: 4. There are 16 residues in the CDR3. The CDR3 is CASSQNDRGSGNTIYF. The CDR3 bases are TGTGCCAGCAGCCAGAATGACAGGGGCTCTGGAAACACCATATATTTT.

The DNA of the CDR3 is TGTGCCACCAGTGATCACAGGGGAACCTACAATGAGCAGTTCTTC. Its translation: CATSDHRGTYNEQFF. The chain employs TRBV24-1 and TRBJ2-1; 7 nucleotides align to TRBD1. Germline V gene data show CDR1 as KGHDR and CDR2 as SFDVKD. Germline trimming cut 3 bases from V and 2 bases from J; bases unmatched to any gene: 3. CDR3 size: 15 residues.